The clone carrying this T cell receptor (beta chain) was recorded at least ten times. Its antigen is not identified. The CDR3 is made up of 15 amino acids. Germline V lookup: CDR1 SGHRS, CDR2 YFSETQ. Trimming removed 0 bases from V and 0 bases from J, with 8 bases in between. The data stem from a study of response to subunit inactivated influenza vaccine. Findings of the study overall: Each seasonal flu vaccination may recruit only limited new T cells, authors suggested.

TCRdb called the RT-PCR reads again in MiXCR, with one record for every CDR3 protein. This table holds 560,000 or so distinct CDR3 sequences, 7.5% to 8.5% found once. The genes are TRBV5-1 and TRBJ2-3; possibly TRBD2 for D (6 bases). This TCR derives from a man aged 50 to 69 who received an inactivated influenza vaccine. This specimen consisted of PBMCs from blood, obtained around 25 months after vaccination. The CDR3 DNA is TGCGCCAGCAGCTTGGACGGGGGAAGCACAGATACGCAGTATTTT. Protein sequence: CASSLDGGSTDTQYF.